The 8 T cell receptor beta chains in this list originate from one sample, sequenced in a study of regulatory T cells in long-lasting Graves disease. Time point: newly diagnosed GD, antithyroid drugs for less than 3 months. There was RNA extracted from PBMCs, and the TCR library was made from it. Construction of the TCR beta libraries employed iRepertoire HTBI primers in conjunction with Arm-PCR of CDR3 regions. TCRdb re-analysed the multiplex PCR reads in MiXCR, keeping a single row per CDR3 protein. The sample has about 610,000 distinct CDR3 sequences; 15% to 20% are singletons. These data also formed part of another study, on T cells in Graves' hyperthyroidism and ophthalmopathy.

Here the sequenced sample was peripheral blood mononuclear cells (PBMCs), taken at new diagnosis, from a patient treated with antithyroid drugs. The source of these receptors is a man younger than 35 with Graves disease.

This clonotype occurred many times. The chain is built from TRBV20-1 and TRBJ2-1; TRBD2 matches 14 bases. The CDR3 consists of 14 residues. CDR1 is DFQATT, CDR2 SNEGSKA, per germline (reference sequence). The junction had 5 bases not matched to a gene; V was cut back by 5 bases and J by 8 bases. As DNA, the CDR3 is TGCAGTGCTCCGGGACTAGCGGGAGCTGATGAGCAGTTCTTC. Translation: CSAPGLAGADEQFF.

This clonotype has at least ten counts. The CDR3 DNA reads TGCAGTGCTAGCGACCCTAAAGGAGGCACAGATACGCAGTATTTT. This codes for CSASDPKGGTDTQYF. The chain employs TRBV20-1 and TRBJ2-3; D not resolved. Per the germline V gene, CDR1 is DFQATT and CDR2 is SNEGSKA (reference sequence). V was trimmed by 3 bases and J by 1 base, leaving 14 bases between them. The CDR3 is 15 amino acids.

This chain uses TRBV20-1 with TRBJ2-1; 7 bases fit TRBD2. This CDR3 is built from 14 residues. Per germline, CDR1 DFQATT and CDR2 SNEGSKA (reference sequence). V was pared by 0 bases and J by 9 bases, with 8 bases of the junction left unmatched. The CDR3 here is CSARDPRGRSEQFF. Written as DNA, the CDR3 is TGCAGTGCTAGAGATCCTCGCGGGAGAAGTGAGCAGTTCTTC.

This clonotype was detected ten times or more. The CDR3 coding sequence is TGCGCCAGCACCAAAGAGCTCAGCTCCTACAATGAGCAGTTCTTC. Encoded protein: CASTKELSSYNEQFF. The V call is TRBV5-1, the J call TRBJ2-1; D is undetermined. This CDR3 has 15 amino acids. Germline V gene sequence: CDR1 SGHRS, CDR2 YFSETQ. V lost 6 bases and J lost 0, with 13 bases in between.

The rearrangement joins TRBV30 to TRBJ2-1, with D perhaps matching TRBD2 (5 bases). The J call could be wrong; TRBJ2-7 is a better fit for the DNA end. Germline V gene lookup returns CDR1 GTSNPN and CDR2 SVGIG (reference sequence). The CDR3 has 14 residues. CDR3 nucleotide sequence: TGTGCCTGGAGTGCTACCGGGCATCGGGGTGAGCAGTACTTC. Translating gives CAWSATGHRGEQYF.

The V call is TRBV5-1, the J call TRBJ2-5, with D uncertain. CDR1 is SGHRS, CDR2 YFSETQ, per germline. CDR3 size: 14 residues. The V end lost 0 bases, the J end lost 5 bases, and 11 bases lay between the germline ends. In DNA form, the CDR3 reads TGCGCCAGCAGCTTGGCTTGGGTCGGGGAGACCCAGTACTTC. This encodes CASSLAWVGETQYF.

Details on this clonotype: Just one base apart from a much larger clone, this may be a read error. This chain joins TRBV10-3 and TRBJ1-2, with D tentatively TRBD1 (6 bases). CDR1 is ENHRY, CDR2 SYGVKD, per germline. CDR3 length equals 14 residues. The CDR3 sequence: CAISESHRATGCTF. CDR3 nucleotides: TGTGCCATCAGTGAATCCCACAGGGCTACGGGCTGCACCTTC.

This clonotype has a count of ten or more. The chain is built from TRBV6-2 or TRBV6-3 and TRBJ2-3; TRBD2 matches at 8 bases. Germline CDR1 reads MNHEY; CDR2 reads SVGEGT. Germline trimming cut 0 bases from V and 0 bases from J; bases unmatched to any gene: 11. The CDR3 totals 19 residues. DNA of the CDR3: TGTGCCAGCAGTTACTCGACGAACCTCGGACTAGCTAGCACAGATACGCAGTATTTT. This translates into CASSYSTNLGLASTDTQYF.